These T cell receptor beta chains were read from a single sample in a study of kidney transplant recipient with SARS-CoV-2 infection. TCRdb ran MiXCR on the reads and lists one entry per CDR3 protein. The sample includes about 250,000 distinct CDR3 sequences, under 35% of them seen just once. Specimen: a blood sample, collected at baseline and on day 111 from a kidney transplant recipient. Receptor source: a young adult male patient who had COVID-19 and was a kidney transplant recipient. Some T cells may be transferred from the graft donor. Both conserved end residues are part of each CDR3. D genes are given only for firm matches. The listing skips clone size in some rows; elsewhere it reads once, few, many or a size class.

j_gene,v_gene,d_gene,abundance,CDR3aa,CDR3nt
TRBJ1-2,TRBV7-2,NA,NA,CTSSSTVRDGKTYGYTF,TGTACCAGCAGCAGTACTGTCAGAGACGGAAAGACCTATGGCTACACCTTC
TRBJ2-5,TRBV3-1,NA,NA,CASSQGISQLETQYF,TGTGCCAGCAGCCAAGGGATTAGCCAACTAGAGACCCAGTACTTC
TRBJ2-1,TRBV6-1,TRBD2,NA,CASSESRGGGVPSYNEQFF,TGTGCCAGCAGTGAGAGTCGCGGGGGGGGCGTCCCCTCCTACAATGAGCAGTTCTTC
TRBJ1-6,TRBV3-1,NA,many,CASSPTEAGNNSPLHF,TGTGCCAGCAGCCCAACCGAAGCCGGGAATAATTCACCCCTCCACTTT
TRBJ2-6,TRBV27,NA,NA,CASSLRQGFSGVNVLTF,TGTGCCAGCAGTTTAAGGCAGGGATTCTCTGGGGTCAACGTCCTGACTTTC
TRBJ2-1,TRBV6-5,TRBD2,many,CASSTSSGRPAYNEQFF,TGTGCCAGCAGTACCTCAAGCGGGAGGCCGGCCTACAATGAGCAGTTCTTC
TRBJ1-4,TRBV12-3/TRBV12-4,TRBD1,many,CASRATGKEGKLFF,TGTGCCAGCAGAGCGACAGGGAAAGAAGGAAAACTGTTTTTT
TRBJ1-2,TRBV27,NA,few,CASSGYSASRDGYTF,TGTGCCAGCAGTGGGTACAGTGCCAGCAGGGATGGCTACACCTTC
TRBJ1-1,TRBV3-1,NA,many,CASSRPDPISIRTEAFF,TGTGCCAGCAGCAGGCCCGATCCCATTTCAATTCGCACTGAAGCTTTCTTT
TRBJ1-2,TRBV6-9,NA,many,CASSRKWPYGKTYGYTF,TGTGCCAGCAGTCGCAAATGGCCTTACGGAAAGACCTATGGCTACACCTTC
TRBJ1-3,TRBV6-5,NA,many,CASSPGFSSGNTIYF,TGTGCCAGCAGCCCCGGCTTCAGCTCTGGAAACACCATATATTTT
TRBJ2-5,TRBV5-5,NA,many,CASSPWSLGGETQYF,TGTGCCAGCAGCCCGTGGAGTTTAGGGGGAGAGACCCAGTACTTC
TRBJ1-1,TRBV5-1,NA,few,CASSPGRVLTGGNTEAFF,TGCGCCAGCAGTCCAGGACGGGTCCTAACGGGGGGGAACACTGAAGCTTTCTTT
TRBJ2-1,TRBV3-1,NA,many,CASSLRGVPYNEQFF,TGTGCCAGCAGCCTCAGGGGGGTTCCCTACAATGAGCAGTTCTTC
TRBJ1-6,TRBV10-2,TRBD1,many,CASSEQGNSPLHF,TGCGCCAGCAGTGAACAGGGGAACTCACCCCTCCACTTT
TRBJ1-1,TRBV25-1,NA,many,CASSESQGVSGEAFF,TGTGCCAGCAGTGAATCCCAGGGAGTGAGCGGTGAAGCTTTCTTT
TRBJ1-6,TRBV9,NA,many,CASSPVRGMDSPLHF,TGTGCCAGCAGCCCCGTACGGGGAATGGATTCACCCCTCCACTTT
TRBJ1-5,TRBV4-3,NA,many,CASSQDARRRNQPQHF,TGCGCCAGCAGCCAAGATGCCCGAAGACGGAATCAGCCCCAGCATTTT
TRBJ2-1,TRBV5-5,TRBD2,NA,CATNRGLAGASHNEQFF,TGTGCCACCAACCGGGGCCTAGCGGGAGCCTCCCACAATGAGCAGTTCTTC
TRBJ2-5,TRBV3-1,NA,many,CASSGKTPISFSETQYF,TGTGCCAGCAGCGGAAAGACTCCCATTTCTTTCTCTGAGACCCAGTACTTC
TRBJ1-1,TRBV7-9,NA,many,CASSPRPGLNTEAFF,TGTGCCAGCAGCCCTCGCCCGGGTCTGAACACTGAAGCTTTCTTT
TRBJ1-2,TRBV19,NA,many,CASSSLGTNRKTYGYTF,TGTGCCAGTAGTTCCCTCGGGACAAATCGAAAGACCTATGGCTACACCTTC
TRBJ2-3,TRBV21-1,NA,many,CASRIFVATVMQDTQYF,TGTGCCAGCAGGATATTTGTAGCTACAGTCATGCAAGATACGCAGTATTTT
TRBJ1-4,TRBV15,NA,many,CATSIGYEKLFF,TGTGCCACCAGCATCGGGTATGAAAAACTGTTTTTT
TRBJ1-5,TRBV24-1,NA,many,CATSDYGNQPQHF,TGTGCCACCAGTGATTATGGAAATCAGCCCCAGCATTTT
TRBJ1-2,TRBV16,NA,few,CASSIKKVVRKTYGYTF,TGTGCCAGCAGCATAAAAAAGGTCGTTAGAAAGACCTATGGCTACACCTTC
TRBJ1-4,TRBV6-2/TRBV6-3,NA,many,CASSRIVGEKLFF,TGTGCCAGCAGTCGGATTGTGGGTGAAAAACTGTTTTTT
TRBJ1-6,TRBV18,TRBD1,many,CASSPGRQGGYNSPLHF,TGTGCCAGCTCGCCGGGACGACAGGGGGGATATAATTCACCCCTCCACTTT
TRBJ1-3,TRBV20-1,NA,many,CSARSGGTGNTIYF,TGCAGTGCTCGATCGGGGGGCACTGGAAACACCATATATTTT
TRBJ1-1,TRBV2,NA,many,CASTEGGNTEAFF,TGTGCCAGCACCGAGGGGGGGAACACTGAAGCTTTCTTT
TRBJ2-1,TRBV4-1,TRBD1,NA,CASSQGTGGSYNEQFF,TGCGCCAGCAGCCAAGGGACAGGGGGTTCCTACAATGAGCAGTTCTTC
TRBJ1-4,TRBV11-2,TRBD1,many,CASTGGQGGEKLFF,TGTGCCAGCACGGGGGGACAGGGTGGGGAAAAACTGTTTTTT
TRBJ1-2,TRBV11-1,NA,many,CASSKVRKAGKTYGYTF,TGTGCCAGCAGCAAAGTACGTAAGGCTGGAAAGACCTATGGCTACACCTTC
TRBJ1-2,TRBV7-4,NA,many,CASSPSLSARKTYGYTF,TGTGCCAGCAGCCCATCGCTTTCAGCTCGAAAGACCTATGGCTACACCTTC
TRBJ1-1,TRBV7-2,NA,NA,CASSLYRRVAFF,TGTGCCAGCAGCTTATACCGGCGGGTAGCTTTCTTT
TRBJ1-2,TRBV5-5,NA,many,CASQLYVSRKTYGYTF,TGTGCCAGCCAATTGTATGTCTCGCGAAAGACCTATGGCTACACCTTC
TRBJ1-3,TRBV30,NA,once,CAWSKGVFGNTIYF,TGTGCCTGGAGTAAAGGGGTTTTCGGAAACACCATATATTTT
TRBJ1-2,TRBV2,NA,many,CASSGQIGYGYTF,TGTGCCAGCAGTGGACAGATTGGATATGGCTACACCTTC
TRBJ1-2,TRBV28,TRBD1,many,CASSSSRQGNLDYGYTF,TGTGCCAGCAGTTCCTCACGACAGGGGAACCTTGACTATGGCTACACCTTC
TRBJ2-5,TRBV3-1,NA,many,CASSAEAPISFSETQYF,TGTGCCAGCAGCGCGGAGGCTCCCATTTCTTTCTCTGAGACCCAGTACTTC
TRBJ2-1,TRBV12-3/TRBV12-4,NA,many,CASRTRRVGTYNEQFF,TGTGCCAGCAGAACCAGGCGGGTAGGTACCTACAATGAGCAGTTCTTC
TRBJ2-2,TRBV2,NA,many,CASSETTGRVAGELFF,TGTGCCAGCAGTGAAACTACAGGAAGAGTCGCCGGGGAGCTGTTTTTT
TRBJ2-6,TRBV4-3,NA,many,CASSISSTSGANVLTF,TGCGCCAGCAGCATATCGAGCACCTCTGGGGCCAACGTCCTGACTTTC
TRBJ1-2,TRBV5-1,NA,many,CASDVLSVRKTYGYTF,TGCGCCAGCGACGTCTTATCGGTTCGAAAGACCTATGGCTACACCTTC
TRBJ2-1,TRBV27,TRBD2,few,CASSSATSGGDYNEQFF,TGTGCCAGCAGTTCCGCGACTAGCGGAGGTGACTACAATGAGCAGTTCTTC
TRBJ2-7,TRBV2,TRBD1,many,CASSEALGTGSEQYF,TGTGCCAGCAGTGAAGCGCTCGGGACAGGATCCGAGCAGTACTTC
TRBJ1-2,TRBV10-1,NA,NA,CASSLIPRSRKAYGYTF,TGCGCCAGCAGTCTTATCCCAAGATCGCGAAAGGCCTATGGCTACACCTTC
TRBJ2-7,TRBV6-5,NA,many,CASSIGILSSYEQYF,TGTGCCAGCAGTATCGGGATTTTAAGCTCCTACGAGCAGTACTTC
TRBJ2-5,TRBV7-3,TRBD2,many,CASSPRSGTQETQYF,TGTGCCAGCAGCCCAAGGAGCGGGACCCAAGAGACCCAGTACTTC
TRBJ2-1,TRBV10-3,NA,NA,CATRLQGPSSYNEQFF,TGTGCCACCAGGCTCCAGGGTCCAAGCTCCTACAATGAGCAGTTCTTC
TRBJ1-2,TRBV5-4,NA,many,CASQALVPGKTYGYTF,TGTGCCAGCCAGGCGCTCGTACCAGGAAAGACCTATGGCTACACCTTC
TRBJ2-5,TRBV5-1,TRBD2,many,CASSPRLAGEETQYF,TGCGCCAGCAGCCCCCGACTAGCGGGAGAGGAGACCCAGTACTTC
TRBJ2-7,TRBV19,TRBD1,many,CASSHPGGDEQYF,TGTGCCAGTAGCCACCCAGGGGGCGACGAGCAGTACTTC